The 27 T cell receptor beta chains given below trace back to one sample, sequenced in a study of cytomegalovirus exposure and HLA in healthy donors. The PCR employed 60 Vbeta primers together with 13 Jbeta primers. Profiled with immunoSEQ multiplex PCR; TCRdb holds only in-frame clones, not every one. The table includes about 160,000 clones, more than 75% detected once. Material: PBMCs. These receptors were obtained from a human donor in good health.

The CDR3 coding sequence is TGCGCCAGCAGTGAGTCTGGCCGCACAGATACGCAGTATTTT. It encodes CASSESGRTDTQYF. The V and J genes are TRBV10-1 and TRBJ2-3; D gene ambiguous. Germline CDR1 is WNHNN and CDR2 is SYGVQD (reference sequence). CDR3 length: 14 amino acids. Trimming removed 0 bases at V and 1 base at J, with 5 bases between.

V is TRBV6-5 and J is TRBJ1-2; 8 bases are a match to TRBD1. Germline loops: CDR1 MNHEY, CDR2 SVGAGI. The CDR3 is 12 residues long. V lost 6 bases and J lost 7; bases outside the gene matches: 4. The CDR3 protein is CASRQGTGGYTF. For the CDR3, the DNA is TGTGCCAGCAGGCAAGGGACAGGTGGCTACACCTTC.

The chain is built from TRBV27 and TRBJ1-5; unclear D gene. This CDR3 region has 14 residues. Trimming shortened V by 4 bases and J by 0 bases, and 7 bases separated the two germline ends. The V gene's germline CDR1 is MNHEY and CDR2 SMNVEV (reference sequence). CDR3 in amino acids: CASSSLLSNQPQHF. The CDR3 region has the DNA TGTGCCAGCAGTTCTCTTCTTAGCAATCAGCCCCAGCATTTT.

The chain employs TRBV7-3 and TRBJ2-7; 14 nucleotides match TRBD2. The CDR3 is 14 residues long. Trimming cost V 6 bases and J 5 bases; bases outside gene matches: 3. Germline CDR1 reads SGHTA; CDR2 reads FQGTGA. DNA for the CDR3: TGTGCCAGCAGGTTGGGACTAGCGGGAGACGAGCAGTACTTC. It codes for CASRLGLAGDEQYF. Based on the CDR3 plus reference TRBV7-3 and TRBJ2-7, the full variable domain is GAGVSQTPSNKVTEKGKYVELRCDPISGHTALYWYRQSLGQGPEFLIYFQGTGAADDSGLPNDRFFAVRPEGSVSTLKIQRTERGDSAVYLCASRLGLAGDEQYFGPGTRLTVT.

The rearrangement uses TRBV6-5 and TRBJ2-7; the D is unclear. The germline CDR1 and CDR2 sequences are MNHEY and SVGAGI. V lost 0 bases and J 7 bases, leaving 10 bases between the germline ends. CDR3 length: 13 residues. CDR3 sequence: CASSYSFGAEQYF. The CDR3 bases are TGTGCCAGCAGTTACTCGTTTGGAGCGGAGCAGTACTTC.

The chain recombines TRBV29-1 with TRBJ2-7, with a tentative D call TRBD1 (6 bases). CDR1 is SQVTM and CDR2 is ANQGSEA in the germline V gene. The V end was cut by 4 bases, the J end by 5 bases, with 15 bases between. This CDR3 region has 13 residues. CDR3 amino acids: CSVVGQGRDEQYF. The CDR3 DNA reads TGCAGCGTTGTCGGGCAGGGGCGCGACGAGCAGTACTTC.

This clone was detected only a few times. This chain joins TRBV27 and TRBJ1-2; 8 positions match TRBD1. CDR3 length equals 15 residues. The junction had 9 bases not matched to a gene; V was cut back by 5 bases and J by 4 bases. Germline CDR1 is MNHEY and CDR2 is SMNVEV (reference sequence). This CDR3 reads CASSTQGGKTYGYTF. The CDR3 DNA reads TGTGCCAGCAGTACACAGGGGGGGAAGACCTATGGCTACACCTTC.

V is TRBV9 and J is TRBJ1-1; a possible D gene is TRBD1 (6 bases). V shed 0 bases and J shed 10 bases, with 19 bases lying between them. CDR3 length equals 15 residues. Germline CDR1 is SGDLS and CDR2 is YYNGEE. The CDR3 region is CASSVAPGAGRTAFF. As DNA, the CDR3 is TGTGCCAGCAGCGTAGCTCCAGGGGCAGGCCGAACAGCTTTCTTT.

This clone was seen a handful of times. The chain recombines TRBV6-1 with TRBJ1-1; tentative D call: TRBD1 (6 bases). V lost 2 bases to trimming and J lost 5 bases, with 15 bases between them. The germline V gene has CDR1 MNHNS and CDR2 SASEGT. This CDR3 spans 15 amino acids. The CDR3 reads CASSEITGPWTEAFF. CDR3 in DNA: TGTGCCAGCAGTGAAATTACAGGGCCTTGGACTGAAGCTTTCTTT.

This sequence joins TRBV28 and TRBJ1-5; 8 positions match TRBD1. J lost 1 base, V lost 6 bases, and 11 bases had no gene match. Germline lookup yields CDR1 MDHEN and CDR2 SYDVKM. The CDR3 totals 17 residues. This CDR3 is CASRTNQGAVSNQPQHF. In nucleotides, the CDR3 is TGTGCCAGCAGAACTAACCAGGGGGCGGTAAGCAATCAGCCCCAGCATTTT.

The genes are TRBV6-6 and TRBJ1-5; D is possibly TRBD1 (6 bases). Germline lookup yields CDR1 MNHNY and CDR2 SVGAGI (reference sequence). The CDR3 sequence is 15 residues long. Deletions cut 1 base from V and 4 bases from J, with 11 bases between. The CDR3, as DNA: TGTGCCAGCAGTTACTATCGGCAGGGGAATCAGCCCCAGCATTTT. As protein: CASSYYRQGNQPQHF.

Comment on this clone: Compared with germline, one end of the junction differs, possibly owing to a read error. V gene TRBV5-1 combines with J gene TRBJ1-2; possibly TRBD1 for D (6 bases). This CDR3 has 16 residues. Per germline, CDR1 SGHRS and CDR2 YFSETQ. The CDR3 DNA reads TGCGCCAGCAGCTCCGTCGGACAGCCACCCTACTATGGCTACCCCTTC. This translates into CASSSVGQPPYYGYPF.

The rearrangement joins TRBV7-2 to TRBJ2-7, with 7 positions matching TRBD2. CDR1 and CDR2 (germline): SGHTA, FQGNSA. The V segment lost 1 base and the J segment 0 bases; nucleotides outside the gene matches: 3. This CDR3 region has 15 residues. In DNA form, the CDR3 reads TGTGCCAGCAGCTTAGGGGCGGGAGTCTCCTACGAGCAGTACTTC. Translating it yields CASSLGAGVSYEQYF. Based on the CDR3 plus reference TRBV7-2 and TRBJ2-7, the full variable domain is GAGVSQSPSNKVTEKGKDVELRCDPISGHTALYWYRQSLGQGLEFLIYFQGNSAPDKSGLPSDRFSAERTGGSVSTLTIQRTQQEDSAVYLCASSLGAGVSYEQYFGPGTRLTVT.

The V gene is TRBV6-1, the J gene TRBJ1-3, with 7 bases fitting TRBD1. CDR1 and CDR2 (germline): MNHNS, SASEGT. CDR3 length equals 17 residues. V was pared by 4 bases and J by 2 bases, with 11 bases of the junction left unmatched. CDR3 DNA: TGTGCCAGCAGTGCGACAGGGAGGCCCTTCACTGGAAACACCATATATTTT. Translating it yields CASSATGRPFTGNTIYF.

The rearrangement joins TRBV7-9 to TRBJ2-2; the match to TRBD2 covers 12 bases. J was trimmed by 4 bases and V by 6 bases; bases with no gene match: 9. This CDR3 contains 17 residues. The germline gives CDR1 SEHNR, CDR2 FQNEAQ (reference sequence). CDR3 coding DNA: TGTGCCAGCAGTCGTCTAGCGGGGGGGAAATCCACCGGGGAGCTGTTTTTT. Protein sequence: CASSRLAGGKSTGELFF.

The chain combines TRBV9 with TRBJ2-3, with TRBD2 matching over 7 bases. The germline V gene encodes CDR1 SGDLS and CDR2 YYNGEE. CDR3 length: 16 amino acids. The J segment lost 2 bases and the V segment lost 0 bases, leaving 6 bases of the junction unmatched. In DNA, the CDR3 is TGTGCCAGCAGCGTAGGGGTAGCGGGCGACACAGATACGCAGTATTTT. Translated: CASSVGVAGDTDTQYF.

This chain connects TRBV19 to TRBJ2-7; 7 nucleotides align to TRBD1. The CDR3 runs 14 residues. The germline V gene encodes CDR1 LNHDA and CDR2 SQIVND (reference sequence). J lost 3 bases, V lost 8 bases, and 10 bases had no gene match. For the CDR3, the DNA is TGTGCCAGTCGCGGACAGGCATTTAACTACGAGCAGTACTTC. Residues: CASRGQAFNYEQYF.

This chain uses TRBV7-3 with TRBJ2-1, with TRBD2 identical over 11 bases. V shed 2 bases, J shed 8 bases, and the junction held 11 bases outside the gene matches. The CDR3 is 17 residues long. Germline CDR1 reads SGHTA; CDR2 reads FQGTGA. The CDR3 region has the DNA TGTGCCAGCAGCTTATACGCTAGCGGGAGGTTCACCCATGAGCAGTTCTTC. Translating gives CASSLYASGRFTHEQFF. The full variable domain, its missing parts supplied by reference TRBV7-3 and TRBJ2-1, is GAGVSQTPSNKVTEKGKYVELRCDPISGHTALYWYRQSLGQGPEFLIYFQGTGAADDSGLPNDRFFAVRPEGSVSTLKIQRTERGDSAVYLCASSLYASGRFTHEQFFGPGTRLTVL.

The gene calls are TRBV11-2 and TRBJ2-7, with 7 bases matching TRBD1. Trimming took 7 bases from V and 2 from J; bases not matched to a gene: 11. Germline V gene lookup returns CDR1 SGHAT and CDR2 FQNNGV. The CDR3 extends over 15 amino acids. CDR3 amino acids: CASTQGQADTYEQYF. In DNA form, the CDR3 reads TGTGCCAGCACCCAAGGACAGGCTGATACCTACGAGCAGTACTTC. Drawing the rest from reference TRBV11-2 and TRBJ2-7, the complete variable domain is EAGVAQSPRYKIIEKRQSVAFWCNPISGHATLYWYQQILGQGPKLLIQFQNNGVVDDSQLPKDRFSAERLKGVDSTLKIQPAKLEDSAVYLCASTQGQADTYEQYFGPGTRLTVT.

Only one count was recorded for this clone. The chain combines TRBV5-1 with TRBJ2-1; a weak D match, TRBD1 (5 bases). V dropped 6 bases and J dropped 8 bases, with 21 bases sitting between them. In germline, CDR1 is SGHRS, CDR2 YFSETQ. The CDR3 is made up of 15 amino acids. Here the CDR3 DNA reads TGCGCCAGCAATCAAGGTCCTGGGGCTATGGATGAGCAGTTCTTC. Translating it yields CASNQGPGAMDEQFF.

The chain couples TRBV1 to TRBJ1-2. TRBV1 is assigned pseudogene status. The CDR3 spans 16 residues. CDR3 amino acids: CTSSQRGGKQCYGYTF. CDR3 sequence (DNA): TGCACCAGCAGCCAACGAGGAGGAAAACAGTGCTATGGCTACACCTTC.

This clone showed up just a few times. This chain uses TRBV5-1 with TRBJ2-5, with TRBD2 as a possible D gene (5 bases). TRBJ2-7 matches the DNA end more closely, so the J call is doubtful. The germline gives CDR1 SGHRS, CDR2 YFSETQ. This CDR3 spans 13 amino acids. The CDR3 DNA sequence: TGCGCCAGCACGGGCGGGCGACACTACGAGCAGTACTTC. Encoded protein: CASTGGRHYEQYF.

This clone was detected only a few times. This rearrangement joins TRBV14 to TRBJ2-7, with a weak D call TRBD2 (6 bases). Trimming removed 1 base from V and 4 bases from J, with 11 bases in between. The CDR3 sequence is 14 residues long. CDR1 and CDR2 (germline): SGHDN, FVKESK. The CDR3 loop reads CASSQATGGYEQYF. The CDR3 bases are TGTGCCAGCAGCCAAGCTACCGGGGGATACGAGCAGTACTTC.

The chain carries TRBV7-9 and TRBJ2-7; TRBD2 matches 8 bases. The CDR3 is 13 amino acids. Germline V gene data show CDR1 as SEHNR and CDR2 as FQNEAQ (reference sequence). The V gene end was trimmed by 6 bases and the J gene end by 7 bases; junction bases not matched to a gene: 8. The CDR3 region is CASRRNSGAEQYF. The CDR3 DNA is TGTGCCAGCAGGCGAAATAGCGGGGCAGAGCAGTACTTC.

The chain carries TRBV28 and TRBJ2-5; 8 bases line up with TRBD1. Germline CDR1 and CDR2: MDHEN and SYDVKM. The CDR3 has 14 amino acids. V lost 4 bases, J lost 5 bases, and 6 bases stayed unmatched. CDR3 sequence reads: CASSSAGGVETQYF. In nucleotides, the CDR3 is TGTGCCAGCAGTTCGGCAGGGGGCGTGGAGACCCAGTACTTC. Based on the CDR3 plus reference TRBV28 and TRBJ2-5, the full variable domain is DVKVTQSSRYLVKRTGEKVFLECVQDMDHENMFWYRQDPGLGLRLIYFSYDVKMKEKGDIPEGYSVSREKKERFSLILESASTNQTSMYLCASSSAGGVETQYFGPGTRLLVL.

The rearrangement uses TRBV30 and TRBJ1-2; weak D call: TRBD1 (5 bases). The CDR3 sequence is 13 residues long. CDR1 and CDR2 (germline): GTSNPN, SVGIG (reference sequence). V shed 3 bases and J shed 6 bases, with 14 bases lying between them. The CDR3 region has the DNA TGTGCCTGGAGCCCCGGCCAGGGCAATGGCTACACCTTC. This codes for CAWSPGQGNGYTF.

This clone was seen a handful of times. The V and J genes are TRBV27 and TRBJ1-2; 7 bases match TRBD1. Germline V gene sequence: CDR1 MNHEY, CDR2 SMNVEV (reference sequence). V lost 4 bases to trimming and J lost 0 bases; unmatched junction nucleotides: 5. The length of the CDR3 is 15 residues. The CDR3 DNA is TGTGCCAGCAGTTCCGGGACAGACTCTAACTATGGCTACACCTTC. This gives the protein CASSSGTDSNYGYTF.